This TCR beta chain derives from a study of blood T cell repertoires in COVID-19. Individuals drawn from under 30 US areas were about 18 to 90 years old. This clone was found many times. The repertoire was sequenced with immunoSEQ multiplex PCR; TCRdb's copy has only in-frame clones and lacks some. The data show 110,000 to 150,000 clones, with about 86% seen just once and under 9.5% held by the top ten. CDR1 is SGHKS, CDR2 YYEKEE, per germline (reference sequence). V lost 0 bases to trimming and J lost 4 bases, with 17 bases between them. The CDR3 is 16 residues long. The source of this sequence is a man aged 50-60 years who had recovered from COVID-19. This sequence joins TRBV5-5 and TRBJ2-7, with D perhaps TRBD1 (6 bases). What was sequenced was PBMCs or T cells enriched from blood (not recorded which). CDR3 DNA sequence: TGTGCCAGCAGCTTGGCCAGCACAGGGCGCCGTTACGAGCAGTACTTC. Translation gives CASSLASTGRRYEQYF.